Described below is a single T cell receptor (beta chain) sequence and its context. V lost 0 bases to trimming and J lost 7 bases; unmatched junction nucleotides: 7. The CDR3 has 15 residues. Germline V gene sequence: CDR1 SGHRS, CDR2 YFSETQ. This sample is drawn from a study of blood T cell repertoires in COVID-19. Study-level information: Donors in the United States, Italy and Spain gave samples during acute or convalescent COVID-19. T cells, B-cell-depleted T cells, or PBMCs provided the cDNA or gDNA that served as material.

Some clones are missing from TCRdb's copy, which holds only in-frame ones; the method was immunoSEQ multiplex PCR. The sample lists about 70,000 clones; 60% to 80% were seen once. This clonotype was obtained from a human donor in a cohort sampled during active COVID-19. J is TRBJ1-2 and V is TRBV5-1, with 9 bases that match TRBD1. Sequencing was done on a sample of peripheral blood. CDR3 sequence (DNA): TGCGCCAGCAGCTTGGCCTTACAGGGGGCTAGTGGCTACACCTTC. This translates into CASSLALQGASGYTF. Full variable domain (rest looked up from reference TRBV5-1 and TRBJ1-2): KAGVTQTPRYLIKTRGQQVTLSCSPISGHRSVSWYQQTPGQGLQFLFEYFSETQRNKGNFPGRFSGRQFSNSRSEMNVSTLELGDSALYLCASSLALQGASGYTFGSGTRLTVV.